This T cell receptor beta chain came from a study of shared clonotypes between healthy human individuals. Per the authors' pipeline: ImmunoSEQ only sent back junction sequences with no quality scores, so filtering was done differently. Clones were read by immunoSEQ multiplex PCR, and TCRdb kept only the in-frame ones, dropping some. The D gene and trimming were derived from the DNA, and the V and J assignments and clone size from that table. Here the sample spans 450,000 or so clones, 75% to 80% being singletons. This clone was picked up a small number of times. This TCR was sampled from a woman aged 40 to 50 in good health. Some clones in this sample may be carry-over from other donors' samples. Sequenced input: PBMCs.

CDR3 nucleotides: TGCGGCCGGGACAGGGGGTATTCAGCTTTCTTT. Its translation: CGRDRGYSAFF. The chain carries TRBV20-1 and TRBJ1-1, with TRBD1 matching over 11 bases. The CDR3 consists of 11 residues. Germline loops: CDR1 DFQATT, CDR2 SNEGSKA (reference sequence).